The 10 T cell receptor beta chains presented below share a single source sample, sequenced in a study of technical replicates of blood from a few donors. Assay used: immunoSEQ multiplex PCR; TCRdb lists only in-frame clones, some missing. The sample has 75,000 to 100,000 clones, about 95% seen once. What was sequenced was T cells isolated from PBMCs. The receptors originated from a human donor in good health.

V usage is TRBV28 and J usage is TRBJ1-1; D gene ambiguous. The CDR3 extends over 15 amino acids. Germline V lookup: CDR1 MDHEN, CDR2 SYDVKM. V shed 7 bases and J shed 0 bases, with 15 bases lying between them. CDR3: CASTMSSSMNTEAFF. The DNA for the CDR3 is TGTGCCAGCACTATGAGCTCGAGTATGAACACTGAAGCTTTCTTT.

Note on this clone: This specimen includes other DNA sequences encoding the same CDR3. The chain uses TRBV5-4 and TRBJ1-2; possible D gene TRBD1, 5 bases. V gave up 3 bases and J gave up 1 base, with 19 bases separating them. Germline V gives CDR1 SGHNT, CDR2 YYREEE (reference sequence). CDR3 length equals 17 residues. CDR3 in DNA: TGTGCCAGCAGCTCCCGCTTAGGAGGGCAGGGTAACTATGGCTACACCTTC. The encoded protein is CASSSRLGGQGNYGYTF.

The rearrangement joins TRBV14 to TRBJ2-1; 8 nucleotides align to TRBD1. Germline V gives CDR1 SGHDN, CDR2 FVKESK. This CDR3 contains 18 residues. V lost 3 bases to trimming and J lost 0 bases; unmatched junction nucleotides: 10. This CDR3 reads CASSHPWTGPFSYNEQFF. The CDR3 DNA sequence: TGTGCCAGCAGCCATCCCTGGACAGGGCCCTTCTCCTACAATGAGCAGTTCTTC.

The chain links TRBV7-9 to TRBJ2-7; the D gene is possibly TRBD1 (6 bases). Germline lookup yields CDR1 SEHNR and CDR2 FQNEAQ (reference sequence). This CDR3 comprises 14 residues. With 4 bases removed from V and 5 bases from J, the gap between germline ends came to 15 bases. The CDR3 DNA reads as TGTGCCAGCAGCTGGGGGCCACGGGGCCACGAGCAGTACTTC. This encodes CASSWGPRGHEQYF.

The CDR3 DNA follows: TGTGCCAGTAGTTCGCTAGTAACTGGCACAGATACGCAGTATTTT. Translating gives CASSSLVTGTDTQYF. The genes are TRBV19 and TRBJ2-3; no clear D. The CDR3 sequence is 15 residues long. The germline CDR1 and CDR2 sequences are LNHDA and SQIVND (reference sequence). V dropped 5 bases and J dropped 1 base, with 13 bases sitting between them. The full variable domain, in which reference TRBV19 and TRBJ2-3 provide the parts outside the CDR3, is DGGITQSPKYLFRKEGQNVTLSCEQNLNHDAMYWYRQDPGQGLRLIYYSQIVNDFQKGDIAEGYSVSREKKESFPLTVTSAQKNPTAFYLCASSSLVTGTDTQYFGPGTRLTVL.

The chain joins TRBV27 to TRBJ2-7, with TRBD2 matching 7 bases. The CDR3 spans 14 residues. Trimming cost V 3 bases and J 0 bases; bases outside gene matches: 2. The germline gives CDR1 MNHEY, CDR2 SMNVEV (reference sequence). DNA for the CDR3: TGTGCCAGCAGTTTCGGGAGGAGCTCCTACGAGCAGTACTTC. It translates to CASSFGRSSYEQYF.

The chain carries TRBV6-1 and TRBJ1-5; no definite D call. V was shortened by 8 bases and J by 12 bases, with 20 bases between the two germline ends. This CDR3 is 13 amino acids long. Germline V gene lookup returns CDR1 MNHNS and CDR2 SASEGT. The DNA for the CDR3 is TGTGCCAGCGGGCCTCTGAGAGATCGGATCCAGCATTTT. This encodes CASGPLRDRIQHF.

V usage is TRBV19 and J usage is TRBJ1-5, with D possibly matching TRBD1 (5 bases). This CDR3 comprises 14 residues. V was cut by 5 bases and J by 0 bases, with 8 bases left in between. Germline V CDR1 and CDR2: LNHDA, SQIVND (reference sequence). CDR3 loop: CASSSGGSNQPQHF. The DNA of the CDR3 is TGTGCCAGTAGTTCGGGGGGTAGCAATCAGCCCCAGCATTTT.

V usage is TRBV27 and J usage is TRBJ2-3; possible D gene TRBD1, 6 bases. CDR1 MNHEY and CDR2 SMNVEV come from the germline V gene (reference sequence). V shed 5 bases and J shed 2 bases, with 17 bases lying between them. This CDR3 is built from 16 residues. The CDR3 DNA is TGTGCCAGCAGTCTTATGTACGGGACACTCACAGATACGCAGTATTTT. As protein: CASSLMYGTLTDTQYF.

The chain has TRBV9 and TRBJ2-5; TRBD2 aligns across 7 bases. CDR3 length: 16 amino acids. CDR1 is SGDLS and CDR2 is YYNGEE in the germline V gene. The V and J ends lost 0 bases and 0 bases, in that order; junction bases with no gene match: 5. This CDR3 reads CASSVDPAGNQETQYF. As DNA, the CDR3 is TGTGCCAGCAGCGTAGATCCAGCGGGAAACCAAGAGACCCAGTACTTC.